This TCR beta chain emerged from a study of T cell responses to AZD1222 COVID-19 vaccine. The germline CDR1 and CDR2 sequences are SEHNR and FQNEAQ (reference sequence). The CDR3 has 16 residues. V lost 5 bases, J lost 3 bases, and 17 bases lay in between. The data were produced by immunoSEQ multiplex PCR, yet TCRdb's version contains in-frame clones alone and is incomplete. The data show around 150,000 clones, about 90% seen once. A word on this clone: Its antigen is not identified.

Regarding the study as a whole: No repertoire was sampled before or during the peak T cell response, only after it. CD4 TCRs associated with vaccination spanned spike, dominating at 160-218 and 743-854. Unmutated variant regions are reportedly targeted by nearly half of spike-specific TCRs.

J is TRBJ1-3 and V is TRBV7-9; D uncertain. This TCR was recovered from an adult who received the AZD1222 COVID-19 vaccine. Material: peripheral blood, obtained 28 days after the second AZD1222 dose. The CDR3, as DNA: TGTGCCAGCAGCCCCCGGGCAGCGACTTTTGGAAACACCATATATTTT. Encoded protein: CASSPRAATFGNTIYF.